The sample holds many counts of the clone carrying this TCR beta chain. The sample comes from a study of T cells in Graves' hyperthyroidism and ophthalmopathy. Amplified TCR beta CDR3 regions came from RNA transcripts. HTBI primers were used for first-round RT-PCR of the TCR CDR3. MiXCR, run by TCRdb on the multiplex PCR reads, gives a single entry per CDR3 protein. In the table there are 550,000 to 800,000 distinct CDR3 sequences, less than 20% of which are singletons. Used for diagnoses were clinical symptoms, serum thyroxine and TRAb, thyroid ultrasound and orbital computed tomography. The PBMCs were sourced from fresh peripheral blood (less than 11 ml). The germline V gene has CDR1 SGHTA and CDR2 FQGNSA. The CDR3 spans 15 residues. Between the trimmed V and J ends, which lost 7 bases and 0 bases, there was a span of 13 bases.

V is TRBV7-2 and J is TRBJ2-1; D unresolved. The sequenced sample was blood. The sequence was collected from a man younger than 30 with Graves' hyperthyroidism. CDR3 amino acids: CASTIQRSSYNEQFF. CDR3 coding DNA: TGTGCCAGCACCATACAAAGGAGCTCCTACAATGAGCAGTTCTTC.